Listed below are T cell receptor beta chains from one sample, sequenced in a study of read filtering for tumor transcriptome and immune sequencing. MiXCR, applied by TCRdb to the reads, yields one record per CDR3 protein. The sample comprises 35,000 to 50,000 distinct CDR3 sequences, less than 20% of which are singletons, and roughly 37% rests with the top ten. Sequenced input: a population of CD138-negative cells sorted from bone marrow. These receptors came from a donor aged 40 or over with multiple myeloma. Each CDR3 is given with its conserved first and last residue. The D gene is left open where the match is weak. Clone size is stated in some rows and not others, as once, few, many or a class when expanded.

j_call cdr3_length v_call clone_size d_call cdr3_nt cdr3_aa
TRBJ2-2 14 TRBV28 many - TGTGCCAGCAGTTTACGGAGAAACACCGGGGAGCTGTTTTTT CASSLRRNTGELFF
TRBJ2-7 13 TRBV6-5 many - TGTGCCAGCAGTTACGACAAGTACTACGAGCAGTACTTC CASSYDKYYEQYF
TRBJ2-2 15 TRBV6-2/TRBV6-3 - TRBD1 TGTGCCAGCAGTTACGCCGGGACAGGGACCGGGGAGCTGTTTTTT CASSYAGTGTGELFF
TRBJ2-5 15 TRBV7-2 - - TGTGCCAGCAGCCCGAGGGGGGACTACCAAGAGACCCAGTACTTC CASSPRGDYQETQYF
TRBJ1-5 15 TRBV6-4 - TRBD1 TGTGCCAGCAGTGACTGGACAGGGAAGAATCAGCCCCAGCATTTT CASSDWTGKNQPQHF
TRBJ2-2 15 TRBV27 many - TGTGCCAGCAATCCCGGGACCCTGAACACCGGGGAGCTGTTTTTT CASNPGTLNTGELFF
TRBJ2-3 16 TRBV4-3 many TRBD2 TGCGCCAGCAGCCGACAAGCGGGAGTGGGCACAGATACGCAGTATTTT CASSRQAGVGTDTQYF
TRBJ2-7 12 TRBV6-6 many - TGTGCCAGCAGTAACAGGGAGGGGGAGCAGTACTTC CASSNREGEQYF
TRBJ2-1 12 TRBV7-9 - TRBD2 TGTGCCTGCAGCTGGGGAGGGGATGAGCAGTTCTTC CACSWGGDEQFF
TRBJ1-1 14 TRBV7-9 - - TGTGCCAGCAGCTTAGCTGGAGATGTAAGGGGAGCTTTCTTT CASSLAGDVRGAFF
TRBJ2-2 14 TRBV6-5 many - TGTGCCAGCAGCCACCCCAGGGGCACCGGGGAGCTGTTTTTT CASSHPRGTGELFF
TRBJ1-2 12 TRBV19 - - TGTGCCAGTAGTCCCAGGGCCGGAGGCTACACCTTC CASSPRAGGYTF
TRBJ2-3 15 TRBV2 many - TGTGCCAGCACTAGGACAGCCCAGGAGAGTGGTACGCAGTATTTT CASTRTAQESGTQYF
TRBJ1-1 18 TRBV28 many - TGTGCCAGCACCAAGTCAGGTGGGGGGGGCGCTCAGGGAACTGAAGCTTTCTTT CASTKSGGGGAQGTEAFF
TRBJ2-1 17 TRBV5-1 many TRBD2 TGCGCCAGCAGCTTGGAACCCAGCGGGAGCTCCTACAATGAGCAGTTCTTC CASSLEPSGSSYNEQFF
TRBJ2-3 13 TRBV20-1 many - TGCAGTGCTAGAGCGGGAGTCACAGATACGCAGTATTTT CSARAGVTDTQYF
TRBJ2-1 12 TRBV20-1 once - TGCAGTGCCGCGACGGTATACAATGAGCAGCCCTTC CSAATVYNEQPF
TRBJ2-3 19 TRBV4-3 once - TGCGCCAGCAGCCAAGATCTCTGGTTAACTAGCAGACGCACAGATACGCAGTATTTT CASSQDLWLTSRRTDTQYF
TRBJ1-4 16 TRBV4-3 many - TGCGCCAGCAGCCAAGATCCGCAGGGAGGTGGTGAAAAACTGTTTTTT CASSQDPQGGGEKLFF
TRBJ1-4 14 TRBV30 many - TGTGCCTGGAGTGGACACTCAACTAATGAAAAACTGTTTTTT CAWSGHSTNEKLFF
TRBJ2-7 14 TRBV7-9 many - TGTGCCAGCAGCCAGGAGACAGGTATTAACGAGCAGTACTTC CASSQETGINEQYF
TRBJ1-5 17 TRBV19 few TRBD1 TGTGCCAGTAGTATGAGGGGACAGGGGGCCGGCAATCAGCCCCAGCATTTT CASSMRGQGAGNQPQHF